This TCR beta chain emerged from a study of PD-1 blockade in classical Hodgkin lymphoma. V was shortened by 0 bases and J by 8 bases, with 13 bases between the two germline ends. The germline V gene encodes CDR1 MNHNY and CDR2 SVGAGI (reference sequence). The CDR3 totals 14 residues. Time point specified: cycle 4 day 1 (C4D1), after 6 weeks of nivolumab. In every patient, relapse followed autologous stem cell transplantation, while exposure to brentuximab vedotin differed. Some clones are missing from TCRdb's copy, which holds only in-frame ones; the method was immunoSEQ multiplex PCR. The table has more than 90,000 clones, 78% seen once.

The genes are TRBV6-6 and TRBJ1-1; D might be TRBD1 (6 bases). This sample comprised peripheral blood mononuclear cells (PBMCs), obtained before the fourth cycle of nivolumab. The origin of this receptor is a human donor with classical Hodgkin lymphoma. The CDR3 loop reads CASSYSGARGEAFF. In DNA form, the CDR3 reads TGTGCCAGCAGTTACTCGGGCGCGAGGGGGGAAGCTTTCTTT.